This TCR beta chain appears in the sequencing data of a study of blood T cell repertoires in COVID-19. Study background: Nucleic acid was either cDNA or gDNA, and it came from T cells, B-cell-depleted T cells, or PBMCs.

TCRdb's table, derived via immunoSEQ multiplex PCR, lists solely in-frame clones and lacks some. The sample holds some 45,000 clones, roughly 87% seen once. This CDR3 spans 16 amino acids. CDR1 is SGHTS, CDR2 YDEGEE, per germline. Germline trimming cut 7 bases from V and 0 bases from J; bases unmatched to any gene: 8. Sequenced sample: peripheral blood. The TCR originated in a human donor in a cohort sampled during active COVID-19. The V call is TRBV5-8, the J call TRBJ2-7; 12 bases line up with TRBD2. In nucleotides, the CDR3 is TGTGCCAGCTCTCCGGGACTAGCGGGCTACTCCTACGAGCAGTACTTC. It encodes CASSPGLAGYSYEQYF.